This passage covers 19 T cell receptor beta chains from one sample sequenced in a study of beta chain features in type 1 diabetes. cDNA synthesis used the whole RNA isolate, giving expressed TCRB sequences. The method was immunoSEQ multiplex PCR; TCRdb's version includes in-frame clones alone and lacks a portion of them. The sample holds around 340,000 clones, 7.5% to 9% seen once. Sequenced material: central memory CD4+ T cells from blood. Source of these receptors: a woman aged 18 to 35 in good health.

This clone was counted a few times. The genes are TRBV28 and TRBJ2-3, with 9 bases matching TRBD2. CDR3 length: 17 residues. J lost 6 bases, V lost 4 bases, and 14 bases had no gene match. The germline gives CDR1 MDHEN, CDR2 SYDVKM. The CDR3 nucleotides are TGTGCCAGCAGTTCCCCCCGAACTAGCGGGTCTGCGGATACGCAGTATTTT. Translating it yields CASSSPRTSGSADTQYF.

The chain has TRBV13 and TRBJ2-7; no clear D. The germline gives CDR1 PRHDT, CDR2 FYEKMQ (reference sequence). The CDR3 contains 11 residues. The V end lost 1 base, the J end lost 6 bases, and 4 bases lay between the germline ends. CDR3 loop: CASSLEAEQYF. CDR3 bases: TGTGCCAGCAGCTTAGAGGCCGAGCAGTACTTC.

This clone has just a few counts. The chain is built from TRBV2 and TRBJ2-5; unclear D gene. V was trimmed by 1 base and J by 5 bases, leaving 11 bases between them. Germline V gene lookup returns CDR1 SNHLY and CDR2 FYNNEI. There are 14 residues in the CDR3. The CDR3 sequence is CASSEGPAVETQYF. The CDR3 nucleotides are TGTGCCAGCAGTGAAGGGCCAGCAGTGGAGACCCAGTACTTC.

This clone was counted a few times. V gene TRBV5-4 combines with J gene TRBJ1-3; no definite D call. The CDR3 contains 15 residues. Germline V gene lookup returns CDR1 SGHNT and CDR2 YYREEE (reference sequence). Trimming stripped 4 bases from V and 2 bases from J, with 13 bases between. The DNA for the CDR3 is TGTGCCAGCAGCCGTGGTGGTCCCACTGGAAACACCATATATTTT. The encoded protein is CASSRGGPTGNTIYF.

This clone has just a few counts. J is TRBJ2-7 and V is TRBV6-1, with D possibly matching TRBD1 (5 bases). CDR3 length equals 14 residues. The V end was cut by 4 bases, the J end by 3 bases, with 13 bases between. The germline CDR1 and CDR2 sequences are MNHNS and SASEGT. CDR3 region: CASSVSRQSYEQYF. CDR3 DNA sequence: TGTGCCAGCAGTGTAAGTCGACAGAGCTACGAGCAGTACTTC.

This clone occurred a few times. The V gene is TRBV7-2, the J gene TRBJ2-3, with 8 bases matching TRBD2. The ends lost 2 bases at V and 6 bases at J; junction bases unmatched: 10. Germline V gene sequence: CDR1 SGHTA, CDR2 FQGNSA. The CDR3 sequence is 16 residues long. The DNA for the CDR3 is TGTGCCAGCAGCTTACGAAGCGGGAGCGCGTTGGATACGCAGTATTTT. This sequence encodes CASSLRSGSALDTQYF.

This clone was observed once. The chain employs TRBV19 and TRBJ1-5; D call uncertain. The V gene lost 5 bases and the J gene lost 0 bases, with 11 bases spanning the gap. This CDR3 has 15 amino acids. CDR1 and CDR2 from the germline V gene are LNHDA and SQIVND (reference sequence). CDR3 in amino acids: CASSYGAYSNQPQHF. CDR3 DNA sequence: TGTGCCAGTAGTTACGGCGCTTATAGCAATCAGCCCCAGCATTTT.

This clone was recorded many times. J is TRBJ2-1 and V is TRBV7-2; 11 nucleotides line up with TRBD2. The V gene end was trimmed by 1 base and the J gene end by 0 bases; junction bases not matched to a gene: 5. The CDR3 covers 18 residues. The germline V gene encodes CDR1 SGHTA and CDR2 FQGNSA. CDR3 coding DNA: TGTGCCAGCAGCTTAGTGGGGACTAGCGGAAGCTCCTACAATGAGCAGTTCTTC. Encoded protein: CASSLVGTSGSSYNEQFF. Looking up the rest from reference TRBV7-2 and TRBJ2-1 gives the full variable domain: GAGVSQSPSNKVTEKGKDVELRCDPISGHTALYWYRQSLGQGLEFLIYFQGNSAPDKSGLPSDRFSAERTGGSVSTLTIQRTQQEDSAVYLCASSLVGTSGSSYNEQFFGPGTRLTVL.

J is TRBJ2-7 and V is TRBV12-2; TRBD2, as called in the table, went unchecked against the DNA. TRBV12-2 is a listed pseudogene. This CDR3 is built from 19 residues. The CDR3 spells CASRLAVGTSGRFSYEQYF. CDR3 coding DNA: TGTGCAAGTCGCTTAGCGGTGGGGACTAGCGGGAGGTTCTCCTACGAGCAGTACTTC.

The table lists this clone with a few counts. The chain is built from TRBV30 and TRBJ2-2; D remains ambiguous. This CDR3 contains 16 residues. Trimming took off 4 bases at V and 2 bases at J, with 17 bases between the two ends. In germline, CDR1 is GTSNPN, CDR2 SVGIG (reference sequence). The CDR3 DNA sequence: TGTGCCTGGATGGAATCGCTTGGATATAACACCGGGGAGCTGTTTTTT. As protein: CAWMESLGYNTGELFF.

This clone has more than one count but fewer than ten. The chain uses TRBV2 and TRBJ2-5; D remains unclear. CDR1 is SNHLY and CDR2 is FYNNEI in the germline V gene. The CDR3 has 13 residues. V was shortened by 8 bases and J by 5 bases, with 15 bases between the two germline ends. This CDR3 reads CASQRASQETQYF. The CDR3 DNA sequence: TGTGCCAGCCAACGGGCCTCCCAGGAGACCCAGTACTTC.

This clone was counted only a few times. This chain uses TRBV7-8 with TRBJ2-7, with D perhaps given as TRBD1 or TRBD2 (6 bases each). CDR1 is SGHVS, CDR2 FQNEAQ, per germline. V lost 5 bases, J lost 3 bases, and 14 bases lay in between. This CDR3 has 14 amino acids. CDR3 DNA sequence: TGTGCCAGCAGCCCAAGGGGGGTTAGCTACGAGCAGTACTTC. It encodes CASSPRGVSYEQYF.

This clone showed up just a few times. The chain carries TRBV28 and TRBJ2-1, with 10 bases identical to TRBD2. Germline V gene sequence: CDR1 MDHEN, CDR2 SYDVKM. The V segment lost 6 bases and the J segment 8 bases; nucleotides outside the gene matches: 10. CDR3 length equals 15 residues. The CDR3 DNA reads TGTGCCAGCAGCACAGCGGGGGGGGCGGTTTATGAGCAGTTCTTC. It is translated as CASSTAGGAVYEQFF.

The V call is TRBV15, the J call TRBJ1-2; TRBD1 matches at 7 bases. The V segment lost 0 bases and the J segment 4 bases; nucleotides outside the gene matches: 2. The germline V gene encodes CDR1 LNHNV and CDR2 YYDKDF (reference sequence). CDR3 length: 14 residues. CDR3 protein: CATSRDPGGYGYTF. DNA of the CDR3: TGTGCCACCAGCAGAGATCCAGGGGGCTATGGCTACACCTTC.

There are many counts of this clone. This chain connects TRBV7-3 to TRBJ2-7; possibly TRBD2 for D (5 bases). Trimming stripped 3 bases from V and 3 bases from J, with 9 bases between. CDR1 is SGHTA and CDR2 is FQGTGA in the germline V gene. The CDR3 spans 13 residues. CDR3 in DNA: TGTGCCAGCAGCTTGGCCGAGGGCTACGAGCAGTACTTC. It translates to CASSLAEGYEQYF.

The chain employs TRBV28 and TRBJ1-5; TRBD1 matches 7 bases. After removal of 5 bases from V and 7 bases from J, the junction contained 11 bases not matched to a gene. The germline V gene encodes CDR1 MDHEN and CDR2 SYDVKM. The CDR3 has 15 residues. CDR3 in amino acids: CASSVPRGGRQPQHF. The CDR3 DNA is TGTGCCAGCAGTGTCCCACGAGGGGGCCGGCAGCCCCAGCATTTT.

This clone was observed a few times. The rearrangement joins TRBV5-1 to TRBJ2-7; 10 positions match TRBD2. Germline values: CDR1 SGHRS, CDR2 YFSETQ. This CDR3 has 14 residues. V was pared by 3 bases and J by 5 bases, with 5 bases of the junction left unmatched. The CDR3 region has the DNA TGCGCCAGCAGCTCGAGCGGGAGGGTTAACGAGCAGTACTTC. Protein product: CASSSSGRVNEQYF.

This clone has ten or more counts. The chain carries TRBV10-1 and TRBJ2-7; D is undetermined. Germline values: CDR1 WNHNN, CDR2 SYGVQD (reference sequence). CDR3 length: 15 residues. V was cut by 7 bases and J by 4 bases, with 20 bases left in between. The CDR3 DNA reads TGCGCCAGCACAGTACTGCGCTGCGACAAGTACGAGCAGTACTTC. Its translation is CASTVLRCDKYEQYF.

Only a few counts were recorded for this clone. This chain uses TRBV7-2 with TRBJ2-1; no clear D gene. The CDR3 is 15 residues long. Germline V CDR1 and CDR2: SGHTA, FQGNSA. Between the trimmed V and J ends, which lost 1 base and 14 bases, there was a span of 21 bases. The CDR3 spells CASSLVPGSLSVEFF. CDR3 DNA: TGTGCCAGCAGCTTAGTGCCCGGCAGCCTAAGTGTGGAGTTCTTC.